Listed below are T cell receptor beta chains from one sample, sequenced in a study of shared clonotypes between healthy human individuals. Sequencing used immunoSEQ multiplex PCR; TCRdb keeps in-frame clones, though not all of them. The sample holds approximately 1.9 million clones, over 85% seen once. The sequenced sample consisted of naive CD8+ T cells from PBMCs. All receptors derive from a man aged 18 to 35 in good health. Some clones in this sample may be carry-over from other donors' samples. CDR3s include the opening cysteine and the closing phenylalanine or tryptophan. The order of the fields is clone size, V gene, D gene, J gene, CDR3 protein, CDR3 DNA. The D gene is left open where the match is weak. Only part of the rows carry a size: once, few, many, or a class if the clone is expanded.

clone size: once
V gene: TRBV4-3
D gene: -
J gene: TRBJ2-1
CDR3 protein: CASSPTSWSYNEQFF
CDR3 DNA: TGCGCCAGCAGCCCCACTTCCTGGTCCTACAATGAGCAGTTCTTC

clone size: -
V gene: TRBV7-9
D gene: TRBD2
J gene: TRBJ2-2
CDR3 protein: CASSSRSGRNTGELFF
CDR3 DNA: TGTGCCAGCAGTTCGCGGAGCGGGAGGAACACCGGGGAGCTGTTTTTT

clone size: -
V gene: TRBV30
D gene: TRBD1
J gene: TRBJ2-1
CDR3 protein: CAWSVTGGNEQFF
CDR3 DNA: TGTGCCTGGAGTGTAACAGGGGGCAATGAGCAGTTCTTC

clone size: -
V gene: TRBV13
D gene: -
J gene: TRBJ2-6
CDR3 protein: CASSSTGTGANVLTF
CDR3 DNA: TGTGCCAGCAGCTCCACAGGAACTGGGGCCAACGTCCTGACTTTC

clone size: -
V gene: TRBV27
D gene: -
J gene: TRBJ1-5
CDR3 protein: CASGIGAGGNQPQHF
CDR3 DNA: TGTGCCAGCGGTATAGGGGCGGGAGGCAATCAGCCCCAGCATTTT

clone size: -
V gene: TRBV9
D gene: -
J gene: TRBJ2-7
CDR3 protein: CASSDNPKRLRGDPYEQYF
CDR3 DNA: TGTGCCAGCAGCGATAATCCGAAGAGACTCCGCGGGGATCCCTACGAGCAGTACTTC

clone size: -
V gene: TRBV27
D gene: -
J gene: TRBJ2-7
CDR3 protein: CASSLGASYEQYF
CDR3 DNA: TGTGCCAGCAGTTTGGGCGCCTCCTACGAGCAGTACTTC

clone size: -
V gene: TRBV4-1
D gene: TRBD1
J gene: TRBJ2-4
CDR3 protein: CASSQVRGQGNIQYF
CDR3 DNA: TGCGCCAGCAGCCAAGTAAGGGGACAGGGGAACATTCAGTACTTC

clone size: -
V gene: TRBV27
D gene: -
J gene: TRBJ2-3
CDR3 protein: CASRDVGDTDTQYF
CDR3 DNA: TGTGCCAGCAGGGATGTGGGGGACACAGATACGCAGTATTTT

clone size: -
V gene: TRBV28
D gene: TRBD2
J gene: TRBJ2-1
CDR3 protein: CASSRSLAETYNEQFF
CDR3 DNA: TGTGCCAGCAGTCGGTCCCTAGCGGAGACCTACAATGAGCAGTTCTTC

clone size: -
V gene: TRBV7-8
D gene: -
J gene: TRBJ1-2
CDR3 protein: CASSLEAQTLYGYTF
CDR3 DNA: TGTGCCAGCAGCTTAGAGGCCCAGACCCTCTATGGCTACACCTTC

clone size: -
V gene: TRBV9
D gene: TRBD2
J gene: TRBJ2-7
CDR3 protein: CASSISSGSYEQYF
CDR3 DNA: TGTGCCAGCAGCATATCTAGCGGGAGTTACGAGCAGTACTTC

clone size: -
V gene: TRBV7-6
D gene: TRBD1
J gene: TRBJ2-7
CDR3 protein: CASSAGTGGYEQYF
CDR3 DNA: TGTGCCAGCAGCGCCGGGACAGGGGGGTACGAGCAGTACTTC

clone size: once
V gene: TRBV5-1
D gene: -
J gene: TRBJ2-7
CDR3 protein: CASSTIGAPNEQYF
CDR3 DNA: TGCGCCAGCAGCACGATCGGAGCACCCAACGAGCAGTACTTC

clone size: -
V gene: TRBV2
D gene: TRBD1
J gene: TRBJ1-2
CDR3 protein: CASSDRQGYGYTF
CDR3 DNA: TGTGCCAGCAGTGACCGACAGGGCTATGGCTACACCTTC

clone size: -
V gene: TRBV29-1
D gene: TRBD1
J gene: TRBJ1-2
CDR3 protein: CSVGPGTGIYGAYGYTF
CDR3 DNA: TGCAGCGTTGGCCCCGGGACAGGGATTTATGGCGCCTATGGCTACACCTTC

clone size: -
V gene: TRBV7-2
D gene: TRBD1
J gene: TRBJ1-2
CDR3 protein: CASSGQGWGGYGYTF
CDR3 DNA: TGTGCCAGCAGCGGACAGGGCTGGGGCGGCTATGGCTACACCTTC

clone size: -
V gene: TRBV5-8
D gene: -
J gene: TRBJ1-1
CDR3 protein: CASSWQGSTEAFF
CDR3 DNA: TGTGCCAGCAGCTGGCAGGGATCCACTGAAGCTTTCTTT